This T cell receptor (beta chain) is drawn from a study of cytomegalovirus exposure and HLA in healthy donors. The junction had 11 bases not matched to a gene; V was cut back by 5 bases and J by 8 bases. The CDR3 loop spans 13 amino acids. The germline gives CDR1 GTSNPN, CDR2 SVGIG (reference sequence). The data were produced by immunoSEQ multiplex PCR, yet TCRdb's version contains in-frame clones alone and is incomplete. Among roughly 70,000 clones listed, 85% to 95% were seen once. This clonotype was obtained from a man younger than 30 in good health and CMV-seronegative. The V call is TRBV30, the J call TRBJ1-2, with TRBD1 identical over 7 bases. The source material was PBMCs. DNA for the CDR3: TGTGCCTGGGACTTATCGACAGGGACGGGCTACACCTTC. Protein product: CAWDLSTGTGYTF. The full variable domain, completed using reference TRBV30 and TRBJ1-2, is SQTIHQWPATLVQPVGSPLSLECTVEGTSNPNLYWYRQAAGRGLQLLFYSVGIGQISSEVPQNLSASRPQDRQFILSSKKLLLSDSGFYLCAWDLSTGTGYTFGSGTRLTVV.